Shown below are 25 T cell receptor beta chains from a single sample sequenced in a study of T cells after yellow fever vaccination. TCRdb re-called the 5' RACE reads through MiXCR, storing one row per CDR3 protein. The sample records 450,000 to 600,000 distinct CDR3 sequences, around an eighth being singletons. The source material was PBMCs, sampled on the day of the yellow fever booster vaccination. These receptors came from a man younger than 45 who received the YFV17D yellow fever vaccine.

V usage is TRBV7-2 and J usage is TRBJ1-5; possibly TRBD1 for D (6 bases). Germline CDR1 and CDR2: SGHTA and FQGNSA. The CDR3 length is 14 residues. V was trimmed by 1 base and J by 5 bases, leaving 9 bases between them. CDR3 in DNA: TGTGCCAGCAGCTTAGAGGCAGGGGATCAGCCCCAGCATTTT. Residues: CASSLEAGDQPQHF.

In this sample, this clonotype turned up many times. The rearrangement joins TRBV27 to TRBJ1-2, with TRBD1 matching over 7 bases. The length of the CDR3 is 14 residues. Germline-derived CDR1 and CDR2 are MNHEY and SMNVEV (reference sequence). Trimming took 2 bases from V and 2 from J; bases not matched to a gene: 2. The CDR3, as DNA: TGTGCCAGCAGTTTAACAGGGGCCAACTATGGCTACACCTTC. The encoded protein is CASSLTGANYGYTF.

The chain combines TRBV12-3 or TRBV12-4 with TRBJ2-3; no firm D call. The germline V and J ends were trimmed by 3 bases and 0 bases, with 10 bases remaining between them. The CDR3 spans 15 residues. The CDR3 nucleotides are TGTGCCAGCAGTTTGTTCGGCTTAAGCACAGATACGCAGTATTTT. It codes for CASSLFGLSTDTQYF.

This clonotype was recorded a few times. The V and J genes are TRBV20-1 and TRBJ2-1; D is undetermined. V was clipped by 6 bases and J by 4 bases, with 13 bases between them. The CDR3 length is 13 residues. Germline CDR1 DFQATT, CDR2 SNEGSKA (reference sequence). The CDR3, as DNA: TGCAGTGCCTCTCAAGACCATTACAATGAGCAGTTCTTC. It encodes CSASQDHYNEQFF.

The CDR3 region has the DNA TGTGCCAGCAGCCCACGACAGGGAATTGCAACTAATGAAAAACTGTTTTTT. It yields the protein CASSPRQGIATNEKLFF. The rearrangement uses TRBV4-2 and TRBJ1-4; 7 nucleotides agree with TRBD1. V lost 4 bases and J lost 0; bases outside the gene matches: 8. The germline V gene has CDR1 LGHNA and CDR2 YNFKEQ. This CDR3 spans 17 amino acids.

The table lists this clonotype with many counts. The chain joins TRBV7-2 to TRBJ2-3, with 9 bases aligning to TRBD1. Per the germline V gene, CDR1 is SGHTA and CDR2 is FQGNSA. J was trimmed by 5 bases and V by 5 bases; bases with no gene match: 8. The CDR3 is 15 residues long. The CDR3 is CASSIQGQGVDTQYF. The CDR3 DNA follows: TGTGCCAGCAGCATACAGGGACAGGGAGTAGATACGCAGTATTTT.

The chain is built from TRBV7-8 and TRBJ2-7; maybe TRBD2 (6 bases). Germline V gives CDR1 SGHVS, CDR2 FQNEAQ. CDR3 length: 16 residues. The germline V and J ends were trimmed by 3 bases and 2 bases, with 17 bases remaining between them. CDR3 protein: CASSFWATGAAYEQYF. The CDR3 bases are TGTGCCAGCAGCTTCTGGGCAACGGGAGCTGCCTACGAGCAGTACTTC.

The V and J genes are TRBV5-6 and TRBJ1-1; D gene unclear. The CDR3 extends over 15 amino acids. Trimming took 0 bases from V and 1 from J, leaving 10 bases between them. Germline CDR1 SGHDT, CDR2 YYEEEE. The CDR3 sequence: CASSLDGTANTEAFF. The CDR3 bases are TGTGCCAGCAGCTTGGATGGTACAGCGAACACTGAAGCTTTCTTT.

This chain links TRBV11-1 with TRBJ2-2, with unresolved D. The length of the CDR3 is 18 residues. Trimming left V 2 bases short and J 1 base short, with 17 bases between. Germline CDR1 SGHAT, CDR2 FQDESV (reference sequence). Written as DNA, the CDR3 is TGTGCCAGCAGCTTATGGTTTGGCCAGAACAAGAACACCGGGGAGCTGTTTTTT. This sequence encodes CASSLWFGQNKNTGELFF. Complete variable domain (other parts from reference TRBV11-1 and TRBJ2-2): EAEVAQSPRYKITEKSQAVAFWCDPISGHATLYWYRQILGQGPELLVQFQDESVVDDSQLPKDRFSAERLKGVDSTLKIQPAELGDSAMYLCASSLWFGQNKNTGELFFGEGSRLTVL.

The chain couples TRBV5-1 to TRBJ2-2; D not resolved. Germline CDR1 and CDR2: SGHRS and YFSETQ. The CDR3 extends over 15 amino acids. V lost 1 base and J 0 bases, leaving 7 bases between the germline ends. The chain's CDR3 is CASSLYGSNTGELFF. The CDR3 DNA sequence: TGCGCCAGCAGCTTGTACGGATCGAACACCGGGGAGCTGTTTTTT.

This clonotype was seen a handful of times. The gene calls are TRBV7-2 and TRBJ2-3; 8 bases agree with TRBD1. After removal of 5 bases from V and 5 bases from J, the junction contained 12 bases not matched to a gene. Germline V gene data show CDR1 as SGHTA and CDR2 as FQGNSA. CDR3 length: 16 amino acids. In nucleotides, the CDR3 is TGTGCCAGCAGCCCCCGGACAGGGAGCAGGGAAGATACGCAGTATTTT. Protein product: CASSPRTGSREDTQYF.

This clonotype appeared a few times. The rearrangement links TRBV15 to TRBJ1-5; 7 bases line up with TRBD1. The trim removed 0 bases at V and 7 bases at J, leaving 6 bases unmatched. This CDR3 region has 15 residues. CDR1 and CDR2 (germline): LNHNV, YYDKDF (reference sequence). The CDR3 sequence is CATSRETGVSQPQHF. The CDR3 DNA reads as TGTGCCACCAGCAGAGAAACAGGGGTAAGCCAGCCCCAGCATTTT.

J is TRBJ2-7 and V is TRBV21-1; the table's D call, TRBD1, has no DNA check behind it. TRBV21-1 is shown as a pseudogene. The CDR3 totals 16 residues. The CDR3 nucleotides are TGTGCCAGCAGCAAAGAGGTCCAGCCCCCCCCCTACGAGCAGTACTTC. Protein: CASSKEVQPPPYEQYF.

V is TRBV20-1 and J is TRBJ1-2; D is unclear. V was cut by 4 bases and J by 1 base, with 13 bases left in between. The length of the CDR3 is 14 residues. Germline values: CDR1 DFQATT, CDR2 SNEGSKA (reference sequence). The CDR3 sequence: CSATKGALNYGYTF. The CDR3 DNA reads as TGCAGTGCTACCAAAGGCGCCCTTAACTATGGCTACACCTTC.

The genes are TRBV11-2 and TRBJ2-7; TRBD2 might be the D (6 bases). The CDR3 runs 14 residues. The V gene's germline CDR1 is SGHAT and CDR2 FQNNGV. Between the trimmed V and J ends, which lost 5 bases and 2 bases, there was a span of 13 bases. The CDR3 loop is CASSLRDFAYEQYF. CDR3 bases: TGTGCCAGCAGCCTGAGGGACTTCGCCTACGAGCAGTACTTC.

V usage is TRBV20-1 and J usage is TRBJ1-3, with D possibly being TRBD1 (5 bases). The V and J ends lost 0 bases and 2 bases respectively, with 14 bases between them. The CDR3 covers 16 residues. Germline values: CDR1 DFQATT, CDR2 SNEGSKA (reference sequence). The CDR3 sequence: CSARDGARDPGNTIYF. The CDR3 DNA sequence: TGCAGTGCTAGAGATGGCGCCAGGGACCCTGGAAACACCATATATTTT.

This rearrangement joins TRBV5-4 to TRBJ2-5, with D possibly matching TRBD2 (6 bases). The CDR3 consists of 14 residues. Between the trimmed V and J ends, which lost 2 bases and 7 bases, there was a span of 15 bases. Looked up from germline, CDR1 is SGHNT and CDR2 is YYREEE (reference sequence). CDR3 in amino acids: CASSFTGVGGTQYF. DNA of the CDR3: TGTGCCAGCAGCTTTACGGGAGTGGGTGGGACCCAGTACTTC. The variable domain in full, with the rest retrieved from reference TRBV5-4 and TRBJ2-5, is ETGVTQSPTHLIKTRGQQVTLRCSSQSGHNTVSWYQQALGQGPQFIFQYYREEENGRGNFPPRFSGLQFPNYSSELNVNALELDDSALYLCASSFTGVGGTQYFGPGTRLLVL.

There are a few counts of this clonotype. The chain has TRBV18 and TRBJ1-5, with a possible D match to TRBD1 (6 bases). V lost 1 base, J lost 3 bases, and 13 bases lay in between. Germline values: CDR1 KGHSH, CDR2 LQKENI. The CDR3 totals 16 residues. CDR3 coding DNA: TGTGCCAGCTCACCACGACGAGGACAGAACAATCAGCCCCAGCATTTT. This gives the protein CASSPRRGQNNQPQHF.

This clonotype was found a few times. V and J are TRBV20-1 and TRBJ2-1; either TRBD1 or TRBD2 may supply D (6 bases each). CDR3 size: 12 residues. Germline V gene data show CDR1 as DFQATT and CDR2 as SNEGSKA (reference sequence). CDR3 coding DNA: TGCCCGCGGGGACACTCCTACAATGAGCAGTTCTTC. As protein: CPRGHSYNEQFF.

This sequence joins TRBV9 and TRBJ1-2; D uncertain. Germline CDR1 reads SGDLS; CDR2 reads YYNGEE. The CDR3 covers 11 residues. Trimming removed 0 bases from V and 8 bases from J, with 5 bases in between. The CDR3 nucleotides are TGTGCCAGCAGCGTAGCGTGCGGCTACACCTTC. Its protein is CASSVACGYTF.

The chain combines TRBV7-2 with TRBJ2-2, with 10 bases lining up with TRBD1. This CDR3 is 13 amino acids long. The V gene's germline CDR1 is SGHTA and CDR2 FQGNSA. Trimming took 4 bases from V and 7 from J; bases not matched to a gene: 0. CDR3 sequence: CASSWTGGGELFF. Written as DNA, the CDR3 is TGTGCCAGCAGCTGGACAGGGGGCGGGGAGCTGTTTTTT.

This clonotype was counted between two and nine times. CDR3 region: CASDRQAQSEQFF. The CDR3 nucleotides read TGTGCCAGCGACCGACAAGCCCAAAGTGAGCAGTTCTTC. The chain recombines TRBV7-9 with TRBJ2-1, with D uncertain. Germline CDR1 reads SEHNR; CDR2 reads FQNEAQ (reference sequence). With 8 bases removed from V and 9 bases from J, the gap between germline ends came to 17 bases. The CDR3 covers 13 residues. Based on the CDR3 plus reference TRBV7-9 and TRBJ2-1, the full variable domain is DTGVSQNPRHKITKRGQNVTFRCDPISEHNRLYWYRQTLGQGPEFLTYFQNEAQLEKSRLLSDRFSAERPKGSFSTLEIQRTEQGDSAMYLCASDRQAQSEQFFGPGTRLTVL.

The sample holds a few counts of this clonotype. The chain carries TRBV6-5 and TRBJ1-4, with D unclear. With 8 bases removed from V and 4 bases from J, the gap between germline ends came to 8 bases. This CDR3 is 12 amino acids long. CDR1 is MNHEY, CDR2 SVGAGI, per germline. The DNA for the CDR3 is TGTGCCAGCCGTGCCGTTAATGAAAAACTGTTTTTT. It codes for CASRAVNEKLFF.

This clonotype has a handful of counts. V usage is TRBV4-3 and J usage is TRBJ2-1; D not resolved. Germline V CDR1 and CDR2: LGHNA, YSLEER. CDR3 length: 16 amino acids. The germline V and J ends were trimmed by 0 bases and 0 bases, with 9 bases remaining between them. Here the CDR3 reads CASSQDFQSSYNEQFF. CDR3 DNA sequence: TGCGCCAGCAGCCAAGACTTCCAGAGCTCCTACAATGAGCAGTTCTTC.

CDR3 in DNA: TGTGCCAGCAGCTCCGACGCAGTACAGTACAATGAGCAGTTCTTC. Residues: CASSSDAVQYNEQFF. V and J are TRBV5-4 and TRBJ2-1; D unclear. The CDR3 has 15 residues. V was clipped by 3 bases and J by 4 bases, with 14 bases between them. CDR1 is SGHNT and CDR2 is YYREEE in the germline V gene (reference sequence).